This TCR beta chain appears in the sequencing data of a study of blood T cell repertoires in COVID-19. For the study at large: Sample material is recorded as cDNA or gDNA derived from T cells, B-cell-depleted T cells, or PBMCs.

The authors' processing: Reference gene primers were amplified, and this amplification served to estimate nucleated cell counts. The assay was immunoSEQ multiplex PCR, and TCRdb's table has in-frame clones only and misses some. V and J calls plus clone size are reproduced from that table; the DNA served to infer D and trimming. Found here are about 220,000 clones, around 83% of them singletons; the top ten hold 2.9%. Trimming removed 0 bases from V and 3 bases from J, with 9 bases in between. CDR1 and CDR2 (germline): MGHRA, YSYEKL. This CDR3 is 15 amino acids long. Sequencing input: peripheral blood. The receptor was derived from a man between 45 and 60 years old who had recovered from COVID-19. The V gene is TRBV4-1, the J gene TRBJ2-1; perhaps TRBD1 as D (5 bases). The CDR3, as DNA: TGCGCCAGCAGCCAAGATAGGGGTATCTACAATGAGCAGTTCTTC. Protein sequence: CASSQDRGIYNEQFF.